The entry below describes one T cell receptor (beta chain). The antigen is not known. Mismatch with germline at one junction end may stem from a read error. Sorting from PBMCs produced CD4+ and CD8+ T cells. Extracted RNA was reverse transcribed into cDNA, the sequencing template. Assay used: immunoSEQ multiplex PCR; TCRdb lists only in-frame clones, some missing. Among 150,000 to 200,000 clones listed, 55% were seen once. This sample stems from a study of CD8+ T cells in alopecia areata. The CDR3 is made up of 11 amino acids. CDR1 SQVTM and CDR2 ANQGSEA come from the germline V gene. General study results and limits: Against the mouse data, patients shared TCRs less clearly, possibly for HLA reasons. Across lesional scalp, and particularly alopecia totalis/universalis, clonality surpassed that of normal scalp.

Sequencing was performed on CD4+ T cells sorted from blood. The genes are TRBV29-1 and TRBJ1-2; the D gene is possibly TRBD1 (6 bases). This sequence was found in a human donor in good health. CDR3 bases: TGCAGCGCCACACTGACCGGGACATATATCTTC. The encoded protein is CSATLTGTYIF.